Below are 19 T cell receptor beta chains sequenced from a single sample in a study of regulatory T cells in long-lasting Graves disease. Time point: newly diagnosed GD, antithyroid drugs for less than 3 months. The TCR library was prepared using RNA isolated from PBMCs. Relying on iRepertoire HTBI primers and Arm-PCR of CDR3 regions, the team built TCR beta libraries. TCRdb reprocessed the multiplex PCR reads via MiXCR and lists one record per CDR3 protein. The sample lists about half a million distinct CDR3 sequences, 9.5% to 15% seen once, with 8.9% in the top ten. The data were also submitted as part of a second study, on T cells in Graves' hyperthyroidism and ophthalmopathy.

Sample: peripheral blood mononuclear cells (PBMCs), taken at new diagnosis, from a patient treated with antithyroid drugs. These receptor sequences come from a woman aged 25 to 39 with Graves disease.

This clonotype appeared many times. Here the CDR3 reads CAWSGLRNQPQHF. CDR3 DNA sequence: TGTGCCTGGTCGGGACTTCGCAATCAGCCCCAGCATTTT. The chain has TRBV30 and TRBJ1-5; D may be TRBD1 (5 bases). With 5 bases removed from V and 2 bases from J, the gap between germline ends came to 10 bases. The CDR3 runs to 13 residues. CDR1 is GTSNPN, CDR2 SVGIG, per germline (reference sequence).

Ten or more counts support this clonotype. J is TRBJ2-7 and V is TRBV7-3; D is undetermined. The V end was cut by 0 bases, the J end by 3 bases, with 12 bases between. This CDR3 has 15 residues. From germline, CDR1 is SGHTA and CDR2 FQGTGA. CDR3 in amino acids: CASSLTPGEVYEQYF. The CDR3 nucleotides read TGTGCCAGCAGCTTAACGCCAGGAGAGGTCTACGAGCAGTACTTC. The complete variable domain, with remaining parts taken from reference TRBV7-3 and TRBJ2-7, reads GAGVSQTPSNKVTEKGKYVELRCDPISGHTALYWYRQSLGQGPEFLIYFQGTGAADDSGLPNDRFFAVRPEGSVSTLKIQRTERGDSAVYLCASSLTPGEVYEQYFGPGTRLTVT.

Many counts were recorded for this clonotype. V usage is TRBV5-1 and J usage is TRBJ1-3, with 9 positions matching TRBD1. Germline CDR1 and CDR2: SGHRS and YFSETQ. This CDR3 contains 16 residues. With V trimmed by 2 bases and J by 4 bases, 7 bases remained unmatched. In DNA form, the CDR3 reads TGCGCCAGCAGCTTTGGGGACAGGGTGTCGGGAAACACCATATATTTT. Protein product: CASSFGDRVSGNTIYF.

This clonotype has at least ten counts. The J gene is TRBJ2-7, the V gene TRBV28; D gene uncertain. The ends were cut back, 5 bases at V and 3 bases at J, with 11 bases in the middle. The CDR3 covers 13 residues. The germline V gene has CDR1 MDHEN and CDR2 SYDVKM. The DNA of the CDR3 is TGTGCCAGCAGTCTAGTAGGGTTCTACGAGCAGTACTTC. Its protein product is CASSLVGFYEQYF.

This clonotype was counted a few times. The chain recombines TRBV20-1 with TRBJ2-1; 8 bases agree with TRBD2. Per germline, CDR1 DFQATT and CDR2 SNEGSKA (reference sequence). The CDR3 covers 16 residues. Trimming cost V 0 bases and J 0 bases; bases outside gene matches: 4. Written as DNA, the CDR3 is TGCAGTGCTAGAGAGGTCGGGAGGGCCTCCTACAATGAGCAGTTCTTC. It yields the protein CSAREVGRASYNEQFF.

As regards this clonotype: A read error may be the cause here, since a much bigger clone is one base away. V usage is TRBV28 and J usage is TRBJ2-6; no firm D call. CDR3 length equals 14 residues. V was cut by 4 bases and J by 0 bases, with 4 bases left in between. CDR1 and CDR2 from the germline V gene are MDHEN and SYDVKM. CDR3 DNA sequence: TGTGCCAGCAGTTGGGCCTCTGGGGCCAACGTCCTGACTTTC. This codes for CASSWASGANVLTF. Full variable domain (outside the CDR3, taken from reference TRBV28 and TRBJ2-6): DVKVTQSSRYLVKRTGEKVFLECVQDMDHENMFWYRQDPGLGLRLIYFSYDVKMKEKGDIPEGYSVSREKKERFSLILESASTNQTSMYLCASSWASGANVLTFGAGSRLTVL.

The chain couples TRBV2 to TRBJ2-1; 11 bases agree with TRBD2. The ends lost 6 bases at V and 2 bases at J; junction bases unmatched: 12. Germline CDR1 SNHLY, CDR2 FYNNEI. The CDR3 loop spans 18 amino acids. CDR3 loop: CASSEKRLAGRAYNEQFF. Here the CDR3 DNA reads TGTGCCAGCAGCGAGAAAAGACTAGCGGGAAGGGCCTACAATGAGCAGTTCTTC.

With respect to this clonotype: A clone one base away is much larger, so this may be a read error. The chain couples TRBV30 to TRBJ2-3, with D maybe TRBD2 (6 bases). The V and J ends lost 1 base and 2 bases respectively, with 10 bases between them. The CDR3 is 14 residues long. The V gene's germline CDR1 is GTSNPN and CDR2 SVGIG (reference sequence). Written as DNA, the CDR3 is TGTGCCTGGAGTGGGGGACTTTACACAGATACGCAGTATTTT. This gives the protein CAWSGGLYTDTQYF.

The table lists this clonotype with many counts. The chain couples TRBV6-1 to TRBJ1-6; 8 bases are shared with TRBD1. Germline lookup yields CDR1 MNHNS and CDR2 SASEGT. CDR3 length equals 12 residues. V shed 10 bases and J 9 bases; nucleotides not matched to a gene: 5. The CDR3 nucleotides are TGTGCCACCGGACAGGGCAGTTCACCCCTCCACTTT. Protein: CATGQGSSPLHF.

This clonotype has ten or more counts. The V call is TRBV11-3, the J call TRBJ2-2; no firm D call. The CDR3 consists of 13 residues. V was cut by 1 base and J by 4 bases, with 4 bases left in between. Germline loops: CDR1 SGHNT, CDR2 YENEEA. The CDR3 nucleotides read TGTGCCAGCAGCTTAGTCCTCACCGGGGAGCTGTTTTTT. Translated: CASSLVLTGELFF.

This clonotype was seen repeatedly, ten times or more. The rearrangement joins TRBV2 to TRBJ1-2; 10 nucleotides line up with TRBD1. The V and J ends lost 2 bases and 8 bases, in that order; junction bases with no gene match: 8. The germline gives CDR1 SNHLY, CDR2 FYNNEI. The CDR3 covers 15 residues. The DNA of the CDR3 is TGTGCCAGCAGTGAATTGACAGGGGGCGTGTACGGCTACACCTTC. Translating gives CASSELTGGVYGYTF.

The chain has TRBV15 and TRBJ1-4; a possible D gene is TRBD1 (5 bases). The CDR3 extends over 15 amino acids. The germline gives CDR1 LNHNV, CDR2 YYDKDF (reference sequence). The V gene lost 8 bases and the J gene lost 0 bases, with 13 bases spanning the gap. CDR3 amino acids: CATSGGRATNEKLFF. The DNA for the CDR3 is TGTGCCACCTCGGGGGGTCGCGCAACTAATGAAAAACTGTTTTTT.

Ten or more counts support this clonotype. This chain joins TRBV27 and TRBJ2-3; 11 bases agree with TRBD2. Germline trimming cut 7 bases from V and 1 base from J; bases unmatched to any gene: 13. CDR1 MNHEY and CDR2 SMNVEV come from the germline V gene (reference sequence). The CDR3 loop spans 18 amino acids. In nucleotides, the CDR3 is TGTGCCAGCACCCCTTTCCCGGGACTAGCGGTTGGCACAGATACGCAGTATTTT. Amino acid sequence: CASTPFPGLAVGTDTQYF.

Points on this clonotype: Given a much more abundant clone one base away, this may be a read error. The J gene is TRBJ2-7, the V gene TRBV10-3; D is unresolved. The CDR3 is 12 amino acids. Germline V lookup: CDR1 ENHRY, CDR2 SYGVKD. Trimming stripped 3 bases from V and 3 bases from J, with 6 bases between. CDR3 sequence (DNA): TGTGCCATCAGTGAAGGCCACTACGAGCAGTACTTC. Translation gives CAISEGHYEQYF.

This clonotype was counted at least ten times. The chain employs TRBV2 and TRBJ1-5, with 7 bases that match TRBD1. V lost 7 bases and J lost 3; bases outside the gene matches: 3. CDR1 is SNHLY and CDR2 is FYNNEI in the germline V gene. The CDR3 covers 13 residues. The CDR3 loop is CASTGQLNQPQHF. In nucleotides, the CDR3 is TGTGCCAGCACGGGACAGCTCAATCAGCCCCAGCATTTT.

This clonotype has a count of ten or more. The chain recombines TRBV12-5 with TRBJ2-7; D tentatively fits TRBD1 or TRBD2 (6 bases each). The CDR3 sequence is 17 residues long. Looked up from germline, CDR1 is LGHNT and CDR2 is FRNRAP. V lost 7 bases to trimming and J lost 3 bases, with 25 bases between them. DNA of the CDR3: TGTGCTAGTGCCAAACTACCGGGGGCGCAAGCCTACTACGAGCAGTACTTC. Its translation is CASAKLPGAQAYYEQYF. The whole variable domain, filled in from reference TRBV12-5 and TRBJ2-7, reads DARVTQTPRHKVTEMGQEVTMRCQPILGHNTVFWYRQTMMQGLELLAYFRNRAPLDDSGMPKDRFSAEMPDATLATLKIQPSEPRDSAVYFCASAKLPGAQAYYEQYFGPGTRLTVT.

The table lists this clonotype with many counts. The chain carries TRBV11-2 and TRBJ2-1, with D perhaps TRBD1 (5 bases). The germline V gene encodes CDR1 SGHAT and CDR2 FQNNGV. V was clipped by 1 base and J by 0 bases, with 7 bases between them. There are 15 residues in the CDR3. The CDR3 here is CASSLGQSSYNEQFF. CDR3 sequence (DNA): TGTGCCAGCAGCTTAGGACAGAGCTCCTACAATGAGCAGTTCTTC.

This clonotype was found many times. The chain carries TRBV4-1 and TRBJ1-5; D perhaps matches TRBD1 (5 bases). V lost 2 bases and J lost 4, with 15 bases in between. The germline V gene has CDR1 MGHRA and CDR2 YSYEKL. The CDR3 is made up of 16 amino acids. CDR3 nucleotide sequence: TGCGCCAGCAGCCAACGCCTCTGGGCAGGGAATCAGCCCCAGCATTTT. The encoded protein is CASSQRLWAGNQPQHF.

This clonotype has a count of ten or more. The chain combines TRBV19 with TRBJ2-7; 8 bases are shared with TRBD1. The CDR3 length is 17 residues. The junction had 18 bases not matched to a gene; V was cut back by 3 bases and J by 8 bases. Germline V gene lookup returns CDR1 LNHDA and CDR2 SQIVND (reference sequence). CDR3 region: CASSIMGQAAGDSKQYF. CDR3 nucleotides: TGTGCCAGTAGTATTATGGGACAGGCCGCCGGGGATAGCAAGCAGTACTTC.